This paragraph reports one T cell receptor (beta chain). The target antigen is unknown. The CDR3 loop spans 12 amino acids. Germline V gene lookup returns CDR1 LGHDT and CDR2 YNNKEL (reference sequence). V was shortened by 3 bases and J by 6 bases, with 9 bases between the two germline ends. The record originates from a study of brain T cells in children with intractable seizures. Study-level results: Absence of clones before surgery may stem from lower sequencing depth. Viral specificity was inferred only from CDR3 similarity; HCMV serostatus was unknown.

TCRdb's table, derived via immunoSEQ multiplex PCR, lists solely in-frame clones and lacks some. The sample holds about 340,000 clones; over 90% are singletons and the top ten take 4.5% to 7%. The time point here: blood from clinic visit 5 months post-surgery; TSC patient then seizure free. This receptor was taken from a boy under two years old with tuberous sclerosis and intractable seizures. This chain connects TRBV3-1 (or the pseudogene TRBV3-2) to TRBJ2-7; D is possibly TRBD1 or TRBD2 (5 bases each). The sample in question was peripheral blood, obtained about 5 months after surgery. This chain's CDR3 is CASSQTGGEQYF. The CDR3 nucleotides are TGTGCCAGCAGCCAGACTGGGGGCGAGCAGTACTTC.